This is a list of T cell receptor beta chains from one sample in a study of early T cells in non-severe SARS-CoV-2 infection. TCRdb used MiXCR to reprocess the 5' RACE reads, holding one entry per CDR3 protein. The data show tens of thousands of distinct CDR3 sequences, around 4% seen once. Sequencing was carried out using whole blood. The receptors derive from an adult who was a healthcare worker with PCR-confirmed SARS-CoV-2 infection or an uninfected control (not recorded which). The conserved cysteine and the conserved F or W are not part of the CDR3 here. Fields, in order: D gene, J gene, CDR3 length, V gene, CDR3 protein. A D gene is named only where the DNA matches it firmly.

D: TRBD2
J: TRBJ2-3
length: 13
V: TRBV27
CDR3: ASSLSAGGPGAQY

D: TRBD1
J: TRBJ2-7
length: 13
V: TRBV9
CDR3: ASSGSRDRGHEQY

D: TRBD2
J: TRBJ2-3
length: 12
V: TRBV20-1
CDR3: SARASGGWNTQY

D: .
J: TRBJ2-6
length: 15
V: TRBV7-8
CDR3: ASSLGSWGSGANVLT

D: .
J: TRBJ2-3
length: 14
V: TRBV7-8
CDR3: ASSLVARRGTDTQY

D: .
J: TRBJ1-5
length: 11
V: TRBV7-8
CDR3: ASSPYSNQPQH

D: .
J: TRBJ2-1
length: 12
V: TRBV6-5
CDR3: ASSWSSSYNEQF

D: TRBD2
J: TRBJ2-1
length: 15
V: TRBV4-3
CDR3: ASSQDRGGRASNEQF

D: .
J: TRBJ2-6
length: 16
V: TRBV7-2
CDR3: ASSPWGRADSGANVLT

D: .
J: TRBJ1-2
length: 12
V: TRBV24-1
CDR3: ATSEANRDYGYT

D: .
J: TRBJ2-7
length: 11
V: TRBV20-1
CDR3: SATPESKYEQY

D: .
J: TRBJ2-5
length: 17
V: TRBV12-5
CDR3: ASGLVLFGLGRNQETQY

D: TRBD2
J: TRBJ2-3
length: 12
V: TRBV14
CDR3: ASSQDGGRHTQY

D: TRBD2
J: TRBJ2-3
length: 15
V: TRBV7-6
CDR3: ASSSTSGSWIPDTQY

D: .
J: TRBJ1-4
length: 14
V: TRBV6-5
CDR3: ASSYRPPGSNEKLF

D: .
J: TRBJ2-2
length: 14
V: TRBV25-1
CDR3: ASTSSEDGPPGELF

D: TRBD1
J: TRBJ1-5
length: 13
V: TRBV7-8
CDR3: ASSFYRGSNQPQH